Below are 16 T cell receptor beta chains sequenced from a single sample in a study of early T cells in non-severe SARS-CoV-2 infection. TCRdb passed the 5' RACE reads through MiXCR, listing each CDR3 protein once. The sample carries roughly 80,000 distinct CDR3 sequences, roughly 5.7% recorded once. Sequenced: whole blood. The source is an adult who was a healthcare worker with PCR-confirmed SARS-CoV-2 infection or an uninfected control (not recorded which).

This clonotype turned up a few times. This rearrangement joins TRBV6-5 to TRBJ2-2; TRBD2 is a possible D gene (6 bases). Deletions cut 6 bases from V and 7 bases from J, with 21 bases between. This CDR3 is 16 amino acids long. Germline V lookup: CDR1 MNHEY, CDR2 SVGAGI. As DNA, the CDR3 is TGTGCCAGCAGCAGTGGCGGGACTGGCAACGTCGGGGAGCTGTTTTTT. Translation gives CASSSGGTGNVGELFF.

This clonotype was counted at least ten times. The CDR3: CASSLVGEQFF. CDR3 bases: TGTGCCAGCAGCTTAGTGGGGGAGCAGTTCTTC. The gene calls are TRBV7-8 and TRBJ2-1; no clear D. Per germline, CDR1 SGHVS and CDR2 FQNEAQ. V was clipped by 1 base and J by 10 bases, with 5 bases between them. CDR3 length equals 11 residues.

This clonotype has a count of ten or more. The chain combines TRBV5-5 with TRBJ2-7, with 10 bases matching TRBD1. This CDR3 is 15 amino acids long. Germline CDR1 is SGHKS and CDR2 is YYEKEE (reference sequence). With 4 bases clipped from V and 0 bases from J, the junction kept 4 bases outside the gene matches. The CDR3 reads CASSRTGGSSYEQYF. The CDR3 coding sequence is TGTGCCAGCAGCAGGACAGGGGGGAGCTCCTACGAGCAGTACTTC.

This chain uses TRBV6-2 or TRBV6-3 with TRBJ2-7, with D tentatively TRBD1 or TRBD2 (5 bases each). The germline V gene encodes CDR1 MNHEY and CDR2 SVGEGT. V lost 2 bases, J lost 3 bases, and 17 bases lay in between. The CDR3 totals 16 residues. The CDR3 bases are TGTGCCAGCAGTTACGTCAAGGGACGGCCTTACTACGAGCAGTACTTC. Amino acid sequence: CASSYVKGRPYYEQYF.

This clonotype was counted ten times or more. This chain links TRBV18 with TRBJ1-1, with D perhaps matching TRBD1 (5 bases). Trimming left V 3 bases short and J 1 base short, with 9 bases between. CDR1 and CDR2 (germline): KGHSH, LQKENI. The CDR3 is 14 residues long. CDR3 DNA sequence: TGTGCCAGCTCACCCCAGGGCCCGAACACTGAAGCTTTCTTT. Translation gives CASSPQGPNTEAFF.

This clonotype was detected ten times or more. V is TRBV27 and J is TRBJ1-1, with D perhaps TRBD1 (5 bases). CDR1 and CDR2 (germline): MNHEY, SMNVEV (reference sequence). The V end lost 2 bases, the J end lost 6 bases, and 13 bases lay between the germline ends. The length of the CDR3 is 14 residues. In nucleotides, the CDR3 is TGTGCCAGCAGTTTAGTAGTTGGGGACTCTGAAGCTTTCTTT. Translated: CASSLVVGDSEAFF.

CDR3 DNA sequence: TGTGCCACCAGTCAGGGTAACCCAGGGACCCAGTACTTC. It translates to CATSQGNPGTQYF. This chain connects TRBV24-1 to TRBJ2-5, with D perhaps matching TRBD1 (5 bases). The CDR3 runs 13 residues. CDR1 is KGHDR and CDR2 is SFDVKD in the germline V gene. Trimming cost V 6 bases and J 7 bases, with 14 bases left between them.

This clonotype was counted at least ten times. The gene calls are TRBV29-1 and TRBJ2-5; 9 bases map to TRBD1. CDR3 length equals 17 residues. In germline, CDR1 is SQVTM, CDR2 ANQGSEA. Trimming removed 1 base from V and 4 bases from J; junction bases left unmatched: 13. CDR3 amino acids: CSVEVPRDRVFIETQYF. CDR3 in DNA: TGCAGCGTTGAAGTCCCCCGGGACAGGGTTTTCATAGAGACCCAGTACTTC.

This clonotype has ten or more counts. The rearrangement uses TRBV5-1 and TRBJ2-5, with D maybe TRBD1 (5 bases). V was pared by 6 bases and J by 1 base, with 16 bases between. Germline lookup yields CDR1 SGHRS and CDR2 YFSETQ. The CDR3 spans 15 residues. CDR3 protein: CASTTTGASQETQYF. The CDR3 DNA reads TGCGCCAGCACCACTACAGGAGCCTCCCAAGAGACCCAGTACTTC.

This clonotype was picked up many times. The V and J genes are TRBV11-2 and TRBJ2-2; TRBD1 aligns across 7 bases. CDR1 and CDR2 from the germline V gene are SGHAT and FQNNGV. The CDR3 totals 12 residues. Unmatched junction bases numbered 0, after V lost 6 bases and J lost 5 bases. The CDR3 sequence is CASRTGTGELFF. In nucleotides, the CDR3 is TGTGCCAGCAGGACAGGGACCGGGGAGCTGTTTTTT.

This clonotype was counted between two and nine times. The chain employs TRBV10-1 and TRBJ2-5, with 11 bases lining up with TRBD1. CDR3 size: 15 residues. Germline trimming cut 6 bases from V and 5 bases from J; bases unmatched to any gene: 8. The germline V gene encodes CDR1 WNHNN and CDR2 SYGVQD (reference sequence). In DNA, the CDR3 is TGCGCCAGCAGCAATGGACAGGGGGCCCAGGAGACCCAGTACTTC. Protein product: CASSNGQGAQETQYF.

This clonotype was picked up many times. The chain uses TRBV3-1 and TRBJ2-6; D perhaps matches TRBD2 (6 bases). CDR3 size: 16 residues. Germline loops: CDR1 LGHDT, CDR2 YNNKEL (reference sequence). Trimming took off 1 base at V and 3 bases at J, with 10 bases between the two ends. Written as DNA, the CDR3 is TGTGCCAGCAGCCAAGTAGGACTACTTGGGGCCAACGTCCTGACTTTC. This sequence encodes CASSQVGLLGANVLTF.

This clonotype was counted only a few times. The chain carries TRBV11-2 and TRBJ2-5; possible D gene TRBD2, 6 bases. Germline loops: CDR1 SGHAT, CDR2 FQNNGV. The V gene lost 5 bases and the J gene lost 5 bases, with 18 bases spanning the gap. The CDR3 covers 15 residues. In nucleotides, the CDR3 is TGTGCCAGCAGCGCCTACGGAGGGACCGGGGAGACCCAGTACTTC. As protein: CASSAYGGTGETQYF.

This clonotype was seen many times. This chain links TRBV5-6 with TRBJ2-4; possible D gene TRBD2, 6 bases. V was pared by 3 bases and J by 4 bases, with 14 bases between. The CDR3 consists of 15 residues. In germline, CDR1 is SGHDT, CDR2 YYEEEE. CDR3: CASSWSRGNKNIQYF. CDR3 in DNA: TGTGCCAGCAGCTGGTCTCGGGGGAATAAAAACATTCAGTACTTC.

The chain has TRBV5-6 and TRBJ2-3, with D perhaps being TRBD1 or TRBD2 (5 bases each). V lost 4 bases to trimming and J lost 4 bases, with 10 bases between them. Germline V gives CDR1 SGHDT, CDR2 YYEEEE. This CDR3 is 13 amino acids long. Written as DNA, the CDR3 is TGTGCCAGCAGCCCCCCGGGACCAGATACGCAGTATTTT. It codes for CASSPPGPDTQYF. Full variable domain (rest looked up from reference TRBV5-6 and TRBJ2-3): DAGVTQSPTHLIKTRGQQVTLRCSPKSGHDTVSWYQQALGQGPQFIFQYYEEEERQRGNFPDRFSGHQFPNYSSELNVNALLLGDSALYLCASSPPGPDTQYFGPGTRLTVL.

This clonotype was observed once. J is TRBJ2-1 and V is TRBV5-6; weak D call: TRBD1 (6 bases). CDR3 length equals 18 residues. Germline V gives CDR1 SGHDT, CDR2 YYEEEE. The V gene lost 0 bases and the J gene lost 0 bases, with 16 bases spanning the gap. This CDR3 is CASSLAKGHQSSYNEQFF. The DNA of the CDR3 is TGTGCCAGCAGCTTGGCAAAGGGACATCAGAGCTCCTACAATGAGCAGTTCTTC.